The TCR beta chain described here comes from a study of T cell responses to AZD1222 COVID-19 vaccine. Study-wide results and limits: Only a handful of AZD1222 recipients, six or seven in all, had baseline seropositivity. Spike as a whole was targeted by vaccine-associated CD4 TCRs, dominant at 160-218 and 743-854.

With regard to this clone: As yet, its antigen is unknown.

Sequenced by immunoSEQ multiplex PCR; TCRdb stores in-frame clones only, minus some. Found here are 150,000 to 180,000 clones, about 90% of them singletons; the top ten hold 5.5% to 6%. The CDR3 length is 12 residues. In germline, CDR1 is ENHRY, CDR2 SYGVKD. Trimming left V 2 bases short and J 7 bases short, with 9 bases between. This TCR came from an adult in good health. J is TRBJ2-7 and V is TRBV10-3, with D hard to call. Sequenced material: peripheral blood, taken on day 0 of MenACWY control vaccination. The CDR3 DNA reads TGTGCCATCAGTGAGATCGCTAGGGAGCAGTACTTC. It translates to CAISEIAREQYF.